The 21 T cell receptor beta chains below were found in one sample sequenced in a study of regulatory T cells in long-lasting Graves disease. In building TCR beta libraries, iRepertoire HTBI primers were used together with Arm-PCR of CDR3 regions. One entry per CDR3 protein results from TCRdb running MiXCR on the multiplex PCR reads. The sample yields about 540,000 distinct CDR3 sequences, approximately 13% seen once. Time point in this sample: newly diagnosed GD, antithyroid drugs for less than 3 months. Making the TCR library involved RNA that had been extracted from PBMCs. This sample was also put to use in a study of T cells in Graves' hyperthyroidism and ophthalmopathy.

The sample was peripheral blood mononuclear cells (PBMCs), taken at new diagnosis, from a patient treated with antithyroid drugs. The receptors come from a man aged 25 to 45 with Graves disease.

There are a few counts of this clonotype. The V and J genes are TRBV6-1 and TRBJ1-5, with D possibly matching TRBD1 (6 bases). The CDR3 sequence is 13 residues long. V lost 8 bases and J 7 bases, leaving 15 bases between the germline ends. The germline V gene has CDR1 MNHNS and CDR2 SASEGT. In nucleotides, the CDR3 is TGTGCCAGCGGACCGAGGGGGAGACAGCCCCAGCATTTT. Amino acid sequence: CASGPRGRQPQHF.

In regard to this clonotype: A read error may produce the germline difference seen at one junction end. The CDR3 coding sequence is TGTGCCAACAGTTTCGTGATGAACACTGAAGCTTTCTTT. Translating gives CANSFVMNTEAFF. The chain joins TRBV12-3 or TRBV12-4 to TRBJ1-1; D not resolved. This CDR3 is built from 13 residues.

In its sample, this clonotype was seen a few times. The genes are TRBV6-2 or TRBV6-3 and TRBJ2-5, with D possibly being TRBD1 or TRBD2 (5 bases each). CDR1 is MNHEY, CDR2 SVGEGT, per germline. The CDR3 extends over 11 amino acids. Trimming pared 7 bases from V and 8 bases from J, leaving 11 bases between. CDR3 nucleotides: TGTGCCAGCATTGCGAGGGGCACCCAGTACTTC. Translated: CASIARGTQYF.

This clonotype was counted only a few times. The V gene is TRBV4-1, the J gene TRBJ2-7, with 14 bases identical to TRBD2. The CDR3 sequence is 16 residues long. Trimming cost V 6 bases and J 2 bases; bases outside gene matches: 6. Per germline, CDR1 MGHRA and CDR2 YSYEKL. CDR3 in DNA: TGCGCCAGCAGTCAACCGACTAGCGGGAGGGCCTACGAGCAGTACTTC. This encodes CASSQPTSGRAYEQYF.

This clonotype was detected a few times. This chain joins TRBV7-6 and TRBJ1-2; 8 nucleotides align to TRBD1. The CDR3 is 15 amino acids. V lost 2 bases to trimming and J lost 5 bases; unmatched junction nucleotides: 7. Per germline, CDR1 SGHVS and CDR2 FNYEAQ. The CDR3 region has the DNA TGTGCCAGCAGCTTAAAAGGACAGGGCCCTTATGGCTACACCTTC. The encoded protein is CASSLKGQGPYGYTF.

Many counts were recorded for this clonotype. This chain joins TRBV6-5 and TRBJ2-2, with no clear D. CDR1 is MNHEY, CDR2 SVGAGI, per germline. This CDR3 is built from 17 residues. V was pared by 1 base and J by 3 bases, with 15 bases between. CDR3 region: CASSYLRVTADTGELFF. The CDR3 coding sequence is TGTGCCAGCAGTTACTTAAGGGTTACCGCGGACACCGGGGAGCTGTTTTTT.

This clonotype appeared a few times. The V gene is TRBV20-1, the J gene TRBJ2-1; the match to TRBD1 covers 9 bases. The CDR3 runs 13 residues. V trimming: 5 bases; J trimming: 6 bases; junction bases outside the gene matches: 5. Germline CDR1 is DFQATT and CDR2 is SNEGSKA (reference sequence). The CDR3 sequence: CSARAGQGNEQFF. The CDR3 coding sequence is TGCAGTGCTCGTGCGGGACAGGGCAATGAGCAGTTCTTC.

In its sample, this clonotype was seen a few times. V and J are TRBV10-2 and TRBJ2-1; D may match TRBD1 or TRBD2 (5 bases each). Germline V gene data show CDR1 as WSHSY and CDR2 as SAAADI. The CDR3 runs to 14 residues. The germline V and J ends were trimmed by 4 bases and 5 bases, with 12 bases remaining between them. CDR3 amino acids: CASSANMGDNEQFF. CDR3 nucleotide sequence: TGCGCCAGCAGTGCCAATATGGGGGACAATGAGCAGTTCTTC.

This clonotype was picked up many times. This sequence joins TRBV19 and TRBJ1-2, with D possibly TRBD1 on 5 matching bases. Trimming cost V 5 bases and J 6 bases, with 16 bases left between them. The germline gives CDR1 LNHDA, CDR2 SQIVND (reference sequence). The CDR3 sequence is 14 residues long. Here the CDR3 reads CASSRVGTNDGYTF. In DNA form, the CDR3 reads TGTGCCAGTAGTCGAGTCGGGACCAATGATGGCTACACCTTC.

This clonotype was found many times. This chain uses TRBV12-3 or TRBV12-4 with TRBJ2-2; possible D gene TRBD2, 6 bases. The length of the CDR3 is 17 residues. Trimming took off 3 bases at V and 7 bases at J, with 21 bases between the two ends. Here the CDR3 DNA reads TGTGCCAGCAGTTTTGGGCTAGCGATGAAAAAGGGCGGGGAGCTGTTTTTT. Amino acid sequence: CASSFGLAMKKGGELFF.

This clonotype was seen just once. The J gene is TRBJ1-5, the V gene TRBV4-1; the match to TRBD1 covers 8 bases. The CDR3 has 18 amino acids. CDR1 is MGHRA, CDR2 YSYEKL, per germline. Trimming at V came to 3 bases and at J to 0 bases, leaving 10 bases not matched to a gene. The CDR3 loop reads CASSHHRGGEYSNQPQHF. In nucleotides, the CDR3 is TGCGCCAGCAGCCACCACAGGGGGGGGGAGTATAGCAATCAGCCCCAGCATTTT.

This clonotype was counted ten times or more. CDR3: CASRDTRGFYGELFF. The CDR3 DNA reads TGTGCCAGCAGGGACACTAGGGGCTTTTACGGGGAGCTGTTTTTT. The chain uses TRBV12-3 or TRBV12-4 and TRBJ2-2; D is possibly TRBD1 or TRBD2 (5 bases each). V lost 6 bases and J 7 bases, leaving 18 bases between the germline ends. The CDR3 extends over 15 amino acids.

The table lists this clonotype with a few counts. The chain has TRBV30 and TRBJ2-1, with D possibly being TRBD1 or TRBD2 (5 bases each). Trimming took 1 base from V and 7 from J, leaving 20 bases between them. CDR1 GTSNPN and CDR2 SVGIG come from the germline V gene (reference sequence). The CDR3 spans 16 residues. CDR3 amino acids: CAWSAPYGTVRNEQFF. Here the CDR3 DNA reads TGTGCCTGGAGTGCCCCTTACGGGACCGTAAGGAATGAGCAGTTCTTC.

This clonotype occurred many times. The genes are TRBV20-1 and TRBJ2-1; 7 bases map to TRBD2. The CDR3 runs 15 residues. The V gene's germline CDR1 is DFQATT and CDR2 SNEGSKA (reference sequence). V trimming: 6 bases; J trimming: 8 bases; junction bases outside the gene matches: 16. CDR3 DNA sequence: TGCAGTGCCGAGGGACGGGCGGGAGCTTTCGATGAGCAGTTCTTC. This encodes CSAEGRAGAFDEQFF.

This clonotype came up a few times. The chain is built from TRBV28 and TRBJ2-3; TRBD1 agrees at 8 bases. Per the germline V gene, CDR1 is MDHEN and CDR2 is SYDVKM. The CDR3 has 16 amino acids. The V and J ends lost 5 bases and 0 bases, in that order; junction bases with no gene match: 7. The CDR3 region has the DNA TGTGCCAGCAGTGCACCGGGACAGGAGAGCACAGATACGCAGTATTTT. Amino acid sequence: CASSAPGQESTDTQYF.

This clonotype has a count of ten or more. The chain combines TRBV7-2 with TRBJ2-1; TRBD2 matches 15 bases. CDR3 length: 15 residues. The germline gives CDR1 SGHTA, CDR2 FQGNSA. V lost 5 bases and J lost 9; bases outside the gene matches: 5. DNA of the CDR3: TGTGCCAGCAGCCAGGGACTAGCGGGAGGAATTGAGCAGTTCTTC. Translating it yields CASSQGLAGGIEQFF.

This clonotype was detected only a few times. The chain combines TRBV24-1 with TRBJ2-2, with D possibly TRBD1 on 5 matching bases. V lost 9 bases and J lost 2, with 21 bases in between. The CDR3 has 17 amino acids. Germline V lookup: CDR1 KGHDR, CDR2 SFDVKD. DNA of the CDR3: TGTGCCACCCAGGGTAGGGGCGCGAGTAGCAACACCGGGGAGCTGTTTTTT. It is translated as CATQGRGASSNTGELFF.

The DNA of the CDR3 is TGTGCCAGCAGCTCCTCACCAGCAGCGGGTATGGCTGAGCAGTTCTTC. This translates into CASSSSPAAGMAEQFF. The chain uses TRBV13 and TRBJ2-1; D may be TRBD2 (6 bases). V lost 4 bases, J lost 9 bases, and 22 bases lay in between. Germline V gene lookup returns CDR1 PRHDT and CDR2 FYEKMQ (reference sequence). The CDR3 is 16 residues long.

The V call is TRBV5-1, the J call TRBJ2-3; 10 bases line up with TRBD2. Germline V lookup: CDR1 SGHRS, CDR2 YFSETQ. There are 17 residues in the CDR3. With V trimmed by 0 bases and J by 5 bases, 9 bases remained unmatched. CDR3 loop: CASSLALAGDWGDTQYF. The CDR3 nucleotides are TGCGCCAGCAGCTTGGCCCTAGCGGGAGATTGGGGAGATACGCAGTATTTT.

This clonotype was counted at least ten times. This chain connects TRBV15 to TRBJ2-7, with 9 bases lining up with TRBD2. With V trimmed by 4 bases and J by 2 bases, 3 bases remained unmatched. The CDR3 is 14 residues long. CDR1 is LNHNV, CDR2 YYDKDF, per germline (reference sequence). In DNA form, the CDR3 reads TGTGCCACCAGCACTAGCGGGAACCCCTACGAGCAGTACTTC. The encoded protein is CATSTSGNPYEQYF.

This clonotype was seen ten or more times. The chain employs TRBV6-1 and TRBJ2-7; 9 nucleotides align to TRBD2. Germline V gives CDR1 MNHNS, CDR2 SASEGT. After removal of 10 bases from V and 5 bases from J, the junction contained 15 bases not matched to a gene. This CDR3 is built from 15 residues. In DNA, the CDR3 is TGTGCCACCTACTCGGCCGGGACTAGCCTCCACGAGCAGTACTTC. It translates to CATYSAGTSLHEQYF.